This TCR beta chain is from a study of blood T cell repertoires in COVID-19. Overall study context: Sample material is recorded as cDNA or gDNA derived from T cells, B-cell-depleted T cells, or PBMCs.

The CDR3 sequence is 15 residues long. The J segment lost 2 bases and the V segment lost 5 bases, leaving 3 bases of the junction unmatched. The germline CDR1 and CDR2 sequences are MDHEN and SYDVKM. Only in-frame clones appear in the TCRdb table, and some are missing; sequencing was by immunoSEQ multiplex PCR. The sample has 240,000 or so clones, approximately 85% seen once. This clone was observed a few times. Distinct nucleotide sequences in the sample also encode this CDR3. The V gene is TRBV28, the J gene TRBJ2-6; 7 positions agree with TRBD1. The source of this sequence is a woman between 45 and 65 years old who had recovered from COVID-19. Sequencing was carried out using PBMCs or T cells enriched from blood (not recorded which). The CDR3 here is CASSPTGAGANVLTF. For the CDR3, the DNA is TGTGCCAGCAGTCCCACAGGGGCTGGGGCCAACGTCCTGACTTTC.